This TCR beta chain comes out of a study of identifying expanded T cells in peripheral blood. Overall study findings and caveats: Roughly two-week clone count variance significantly increased as total template count grew. About 1.2 clones differed between technical replicates, versus about 17 and 20 over time.

V shed 0 bases and J 4 bases; nucleotides not matched to a gene: 3. The CDR3 has 14 amino acids. CDR1 is GTSNPN and CDR2 is SVGIG in the germline V gene (reference sequence). No infections or other immune events were documented during collection. Comment on this clone: Its matching antigen is unknown. The same CDR3 is also encoded by other DNA sequences in this sample.

TCRdb's copy holds only in-frame clones and misses some; the assay was immunoSEQ multiplex PCR. The data contain 70,000 to 95,000 clones, 70% to 90% of them singletons. The source of this sequence is a person aged 18 to 75 in good health. The sequencing sample was made of blood. The chain has TRBV30 and TRBJ1-3; TRBD1 aligns across 7 bases. The CDR3: CAWSVGGSGNTIYF. The CDR3 coding sequence is TGTGCCTGGAGTGTAGGGGGCTCCGGAAACACCATATATTTT.